This TCR beta chain stems from a study of graft-versus-host responses after intestinal transplantation. Across the whole study: Recipients across the board were started on anti-thymocyte globulin induction, then kept on tacrolimus and steroids for around three years.

This clone was picked up a small number of times. Study observations and caveats: Present in recipient marrow, GvH clones included some that appeared first in ileum or blood.

Irradiated stimulators labeled with violet dye, 200,000 in number, were plated with 200,000 CFSE-labeled responders. Measured with immunoSEQ multiplex PCR; TCRdb has only the in-frame clones, and not every one. The table records roughly 10,000 clones, roughly a third of them present only once. Trimming removed 4 bases at V and 0 bases at J, with 25 bases between. There are 20 residues in the CDR3. Germline V gene data show CDR1 as MDHEN and CDR2 as SYDVKM. The sequence came from a human patient who received an intestinal transplant. The source was alloreactive CD8+ T cells from a mixed lymphocyte reaction culture, collected before intestinal transplant. Subset: CFSE-low proliferating T cells sorted from approximately six-day pre-transplant mixed lymphocyte reaction (GvH or HvG direction). The chain couples TRBV28 to TRBJ1-3; TRBD1 might be the D (5 bases). This CDR3 reads CASSSETPLDRPYSGNTIYF. For the CDR3, the DNA is TGTGCCAGCAGTTCCGAGACTCCCCTAGACAGACCTTACTCTGGAAACACCATATATTTT.